One and the same sample provided the 21 T cell receptor beta chains below, sequenced in a study of human T cells and chemical hapten exposure. TCRdb analysed the RACE reads with MiXCR anew, one entry per CDR3 protein. The sample comprises under 450,000 distinct CDR3 sequences, roughly 5% of which are singletons, and roughly 2.4% rests with the top ten. Time point noted: patch test 1, 2 weeks after DPC sensitization. Treatment noted: therapeutic diphenylcyclopropenone sensitization with weekly scalp DPC. This specimen consisted of whole blood, obtained in connection with sensitization to the hapten diphenylcyclopropenone (DPC). Every receptor here comes from a woman in her fifties or sixties with alopecia areata. Some clones in this sample may be carry-over from other donors' samples.

This clonotype was found many times. The chain carries TRBV4-1 and TRBJ2-1, with TRBD2 matching over 8 bases. CDR1 and CDR2 from the germline V gene are MGHRA and YSYEKL. V was pared by 5 bases and J by 9 bases, with 15 bases of the junction left unmatched. CDR3 length: 16 amino acids. The CDR3 region is CASSGRVSGGLGEQFF. CDR3 in DNA: TGCGCCAGCAGCGGAAGGGTCTCGGGGGGGCTTGGTGAGCAGTTCTTC.

This clonotype appeared many times. V is TRBV6-1 and J is TRBJ2-3, with 9 bases lining up with TRBD2. The CDR3 contains 15 residues. Germline V CDR1 and CDR2: MNHNS, SASEGT. Germline trimming cut 5 bases from V and 4 bases from J; bases unmatched to any gene: 7. The CDR3 region has the DNA TGTGCCAGCAGTTTTAAGCGGGGGGCCCCAGATACGCAGTATTTT. This sequence encodes CASSFKRGAPDTQYF.

The CDR3 spells CASAMLPIHTGELFF. The CDR3 region has the DNA TGCGCCAGCGCGATGCTACCCATTCACACCGGGGAGCTGTTTTTT. V gene TRBV4-1 combines with J gene TRBJ2-2; no clear D. Germline V lookup: CDR1 MGHRA, CDR2 YSYEKL. Between the trimmed V and J ends, which lost 8 bases and 3 bases, there was a span of 16 bases. CDR3 length: 15 residues.

At least ten counts were recorded for this clonotype. This chain uses TRBV7-9 with TRBJ1-1; D remains ambiguous. Germline values: CDR1 SEHNR, CDR2 FQNEAQ (reference sequence). Between the trimmed V and J ends, which lost 1 base and 7 bases, there was a span of 4 bases. The CDR3 length is 11 residues. Here the CDR3 DNA reads TGTGCCAGCAGCTTAGGAGGTGAAGCTTTCTTT. Translated, it gives CASSLGGEAFF.

There are many counts of this clonotype. This rearrangement joins TRBV9 to TRBJ2-1; 14 positions match TRBD2. Germline assignment: CDR1 SGDLS and CDR2 YYNGEE. CDR3 length: 16 residues. The trim removed 4 bases at V and 9 bases at J, leaving 9 bases unmatched. CDR3 bases: TGTGCCAGCAGCCTTGGACTAGCGGGGGGAATTGGTGAGCAGTTCTTC. Amino acid sequence: CASSLGLAGGIGEQFF.

There are many counts of this clonotype. This chain joins TRBV7-2 and TRBJ2-1; perhaps TRBD2 as D (6 bases). Germline assignment: CDR1 SGHTA and CDR2 FQGNSA. CDR3 length equals 15 residues. Trimming shortened V by 6 bases and J by 5 bases, and 17 bases separated the two germline ends. The CDR3 is CASRLAGTFDNEQFF. CDR3 coding DNA: TGTGCCAGCAGACTTGCGGGGACTTTCGACAATGAGCAGTTCTTC.

This clonotype was found many times. This chain links TRBV18 with TRBJ1-1; no reliable D call. The CDR3 is 13 residues long. The germline V and J ends were trimmed by 9 bases and 3 bases, with 14 bases remaining between them. Germline V CDR1 and CDR2: KGHSH, LQKENI. The CDR3 is CASIGIWDTEAFF. The CDR3 DNA is TGTGCCAGTATCGGTATTTGGGACACTGAAGCTTTCTTT.

This clonotype was recorded at least ten times. The V gene is TRBV11-2, the J gene TRBJ2-3, with 11 nucleotides matching TRBD1. Germline lookup yields CDR1 SGHAT and CDR2 FQNNGV. This CDR3 spans 15 amino acids. Unmatched junction bases numbered 6, after V lost 5 bases and J lost 5 bases. The CDR3 region has the DNA TGTGCCAGCAGCGTTCGGACAGGGGGCCAAGATACGCAGTATTTT. It specifies CASSVRTGGQDTQYF.

This clonotype has at least ten counts. The chain links TRBV7-6 to TRBJ1-1; D remains ambiguous. V lost 4 bases, J lost 4 bases, and 10 bases lay in between. The CDR3 runs to 13 residues. In germline, CDR1 is SGHVS, CDR2 FNYEAQ. The DNA of the CDR3 is TGTGCCAGCAGCTCTGGTTGGGTCACTGAAGCTTTCTTT. This codes for CASSSGWVTEAFF.

This clonotype turned up a few times. The chain carries TRBV20-1 and TRBJ2-7, with 12 nucleotides matching TRBD2. CDR1 is DFQATT and CDR2 is SNEGSKA in the germline V gene (reference sequence). The trim removed 4 bases at V and 5 bases at J, leaving 9 bases unmatched. The CDR3 is made up of 15 amino acids. The CDR3 sequence: CSATSTSGSVNEQYF. The CDR3 DNA reads as TGCAGTGCTACGTCGACTAGCGGGAGCGTCAACGAGCAGTACTTC.

This clonotype was found a few times. The chain combines TRBV5-6 with TRBJ2-3; D unresolved. CDR3 length: 14 residues. CDR1 and CDR2 (germline): SGHDT, YYEEEE. Trimming cost V 4 bases and J 4 bases, with 13 bases left between them. The CDR3 loop reads CASSRLLGPDTQYF. CDR3 bases: TGTGCCAGCAGCCGCCTCCTAGGTCCAGATACGCAGTATTTT.

This chain's CDR3 is CSVPGTGDGELFF. The CDR3 bases are TGCAGCGTTCCCGGAACAGGGGACGGGGAGCTGTTTTTT. This chain joins TRBV29-1 and TRBJ2-2; 7 nucleotides align to TRBD1. The CDR3 runs to 13 residues. Germline values: CDR1 SQVTM, CDR2 ANQGSEA. With V trimmed by 5 bases and J by 7 bases, 7 bases remained unmatched.

This chain links TRBV7-2 with TRBJ1-1, with 9 bases that match TRBD1. CDR3 size: 15 residues. CDR1 is SGHTA, CDR2 FQGNSA, per germline. The J segment lost 8 bases and the V segment lost 1 base, leaving 8 bases of the junction unmatched. The CDR3 sequence is CASSLDPGTGTEAFF. The CDR3 DNA reads as TGTGCCAGCAGCTTAGATCCGGGGACAGGGACCGAAGCTTTCTTT.

This clonotype was recorded at least ten times. V gene TRBV21-1 combines with J gene TRBJ2-5; the table's D call, TRBD2, was not checked against the DNA. TRBV21-1 is reported as a pseudogene. The CDR3 is 16 residues long. The CDR3 reads CASTPRLAGPDGTQYF. As DNA, the CDR3 is TGTGCCAGCACCCCGCGACTAGCGGGTCCGGACGGGACCCAGTACTTC.

This clonotype was seen many times. The V and J genes are TRBV2 and TRBJ1-1; no firm D call. Germline assignment: CDR1 SNHLY and CDR2 FYNNEI. The ends were cut back, 0 bases at V and 5 bases at J, with 13 bases in the middle. The CDR3 sequence is 15 residues long. CDR3 nucleotide sequence: TGTGCCAGCAGTGAAGCCCGGGATTTTCTGACTGAAGCTTTCTTT. Translating it yields CASSEARDFLTEAFF.

The V and J genes are TRBV7-7 and TRBJ2-5; D call uncertain. Deletions cut 1 base from V and 2 bases from J, with 5 bases between. Germline CDR1 reads SSHAT; CDR2 reads FNYEAQ (reference sequence). The CDR3 sequence is 13 residues long. The CDR3 DNA follows: TGTGCCAGCAGCTTAGAACAGCAAGAGACCCAGTACTTC. This translates into CASSLEQQETQYF.

This clonotype was picked up many times. The V and J genes are TRBV6-1 and TRBJ1-5, with D maybe TRBD1 (6 bases). V was shortened by 5 bases and J by 0 bases, with 20 bases between the two germline ends. The CDR3 loop spans 18 amino acids. Germline V gene lookup returns CDR1 MNHNS and CDR2 SASEGT. The chain's CDR3 is CASSPPSGQPLSNQPQHF. Here the CDR3 DNA reads TGTGCCAGCAGTCCGCCGAGCGGACAGCCCCTTAGCAATCAGCCCCAGCATTTT.

This clonotype was observed at least ten times. J is TRBJ2-3 and V is TRBV6-5; 8 bases agree with TRBD1. Germline assignment: CDR1 MNHEY and CDR2 SVGAGI. This CDR3 comprises 12 residues. The J segment lost 5 bases and the V segment lost 5 bases, leaving 0 bases of the junction unmatched. The CDR3 protein is CASSTGGDTQYF. CDR3 nucleotides: TGTGCCAGCAGTACAGGGGGAGATACGCAGTATTTT.

Many counts were recorded for this clonotype. V usage is TRBV15 and J usage is TRBJ1-3, with no clear D. The CDR3 runs 14 residues. Germline V gene data show CDR1 as LNHNV and CDR2 as YYDKDF (reference sequence). Trimming removed 5 bases from V and 2 bases from J, with 10 bases in between. CDR3 DNA sequence: TGTGCCACCAGCGAGAAAGTTCCTGGAAACACCATATATTTT. It specifies CATSEKVPGNTIYF.

This clonotype appeared many times. The rearrangement joins TRBV29-1 to TRBJ1-2; TRBD1 might be the D (5 bases). This CDR3 is 14 amino acids long. Trimming removed 4 bases from V and 4 bases from J, with 16 bases in between. Germline-derived CDR1 and CDR2 are SQVTM and ANQGSEA. The CDR3 nucleotides read TGCAGCGTTGTGGCGGGGGAGGAGGGCTATGGCTACACCTTC. Translation gives CSVVAGEEGYGYTF.

This clonotype was picked up many times. The chain combines TRBV20-1 with TRBJ2-5; D may be TRBD2 (7 bases). V was trimmed by 3 bases and J by 4 bases, leaving 9 bases between them. The length of the CDR3 is 12 residues. Per the germline V gene, CDR1 is DFQATT and CDR2 is SNEGSKA (reference sequence). As DNA, the CDR3 is TGCAGTGCTAGGGGAGGGGGAGAGACCCAGTACTTC. Its translation: CSARGGGETQYF.